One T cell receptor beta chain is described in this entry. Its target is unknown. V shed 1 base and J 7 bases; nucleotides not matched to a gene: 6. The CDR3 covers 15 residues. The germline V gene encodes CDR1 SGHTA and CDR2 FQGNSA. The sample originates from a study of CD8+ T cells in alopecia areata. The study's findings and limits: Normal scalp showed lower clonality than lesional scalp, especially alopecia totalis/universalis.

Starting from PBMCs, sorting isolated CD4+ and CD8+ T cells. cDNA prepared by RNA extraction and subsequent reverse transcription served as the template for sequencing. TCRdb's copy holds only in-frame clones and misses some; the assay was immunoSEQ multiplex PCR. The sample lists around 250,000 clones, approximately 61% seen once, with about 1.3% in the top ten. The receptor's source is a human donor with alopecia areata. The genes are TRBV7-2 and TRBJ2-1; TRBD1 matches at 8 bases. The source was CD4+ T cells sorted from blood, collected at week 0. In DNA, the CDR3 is TGTGCCAGCAGCTTAGTAGAGACAGGGGCAAATGAGCAGTTCTTC. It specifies CASSLVETGANEQFF.